Included here is one T cell receptor beta chain sequence, with context. The source of the sample is a study of cytomegalovirus exposure and HLA in healthy donors. V shed 5 bases, J shed 1 base, and the junction held 4 bases outside the gene matches. The CDR3 loop spans 15 amino acids. Germline assignment: CDR1 SGHTA and CDR2 FQGNSA. It was with 60 Vbeta and 13 Jbeta primers that the PCR ran. Generated by immunoSEQ multiplex PCR, the TCRdb table keeps only in-frame clones and is missing some. Here the sample spans about 110,000 clones, over 70% being singletons. This rearrangement joins TRBV7-2 to TRBJ1-4, with 7 bases aligning to TRBD1. The clonotype comes from a male donor in good health and CMV-seropositive. The material sequenced was PBMCs. The CDR3 bases are TGTGCCAGCAGCACCCACAGGGGAACTAATGAAAAACTGTTTTTT. Protein: CASSTHRGTNEKLFF.